The T cell receptor beta chain under discussion was sequenced for a study of graft-versus-host responses after intestinal transplantation. Profiling relied on immunoSEQ multiplex PCR, and the TCRdb table lists in-frame clones only, not all of them. The sample holds about 8,200 clones, 85% to 95% seen once. Germline lookup yields CDR1 MDHEN and CDR2 SYDVKM. The CDR3 runs to 13 residues. Trimming removed 3 bases from V and 6 bases from J, with 9 bases in between. The clonotype originates from a human patient who received an intestinal transplant, so some T cells may come from the graft donor. The rearrangement uses TRBV28 and TRBJ1-3; D remains ambiguous. Specimen: PBMCs, collected 11 days after intestinal transplantation. CDR3 region: CASSLFQANTIYF. The DNA of the CDR3 is TGTGCCAGCAGTTTGTTTCAGGCAAACACCATATATTTT.